Below are 18 T cell receptor beta chains sequenced from a single sample in a study of human T cells and chemical hapten exposure. TCRdb recomputed calls from the RACE reads with MiXCR, one row per CDR3 protein. Of over 70,000 distinct CDR3 sequences in the sample, roughly 11% are singletons; the top ten hold about 1%. Time point reported: patch test 3, about 24 weeks after DPC sensitization. Treatment meaning: therapeutic diphenylcyclopropenone sensitization with weekly scalp DPC. This specimen consisted of whole blood, obtained in connection with sensitization to the hapten diphenylcyclopropenone (DPC). All receptors derive from a woman in her 30s with alopecia areata. Some clones in this sample may be carry-over from other donors' samples.

This clonotype was counted many times. The chain carries TRBV6-1 and TRBJ2-1; D assignment may be TRBD1 or TRBD2 (5 bases each). The CDR3 is made up of 16 amino acids. Germline CDR1 and CDR2: MNHNS and SASEGT. The germline V and J ends were trimmed by 0 bases and 4 bases, with 13 bases remaining between them. The CDR3: CASSEAAGDGYNEQFF. The CDR3 nucleotides are TGTGCCAGCAGTGAAGCTGCCGGGGACGGGTACAATGAGCAGTTCTTC.

The genes are TRBV6-2 or TRBV6-3 and TRBJ1-3; D ambiguous. Germline loops: CDR1 MNHEY, CDR2 SVGEGT. V gave up 0 bases and J gave up 1 base, with 10 bases separating them. CDR3 size: 16 residues. CDR3 sequence reads: CASSYSTPDSGNTIYF. In DNA form, the CDR3 reads TGTGCCAGCAGTTACTCGACGCCAGATTCTGGAAACACCATATATTTT.

V usage is TRBV3-1 and J usage is TRBJ2-5; no clear D gene. The CDR3 covers 12 residues. The germline V and J ends were trimmed by 2 bases and 2 bases, with 3 bases remaining between them. Per germline, CDR1 LGHDT and CDR2 YNNKEL (reference sequence). CDR3 nucleotides: TGTGCCAGCAGCCAAAGGCAAGAGACCCAGTACTTC. Residues: CASSQRQETQYF.

This clonotype was observed a handful of times. This chain joins TRBV18 and TRBJ1-6; D remains ambiguous. V was cut by 0 bases and J by 0 bases, with 6 bases left in between. CDR1 KGHSH and CDR2 LQKENI come from the germline V gene. CDR3 size: 16 residues. CDR3 protein: CASSPPWSSYNSPLHF. The CDR3 region has the DNA TGTGCCAGCTCACCACCTTGGAGCTCCTATAATTCACCCCTCCACTTT.

This clonotype was counted at least ten times. The chain combines TRBV28 with TRBJ1-6, with D possibly matching TRBD1 (6 bases). Germline CDR1 is MDHEN and CDR2 is SYDVKM. The CDR3 consists of 15 residues. V was cut by 6 bases and J by 9 bases, with 18 bases left in between. The CDR3 protein is CASSSVTGWVSPLHF. In DNA, the CDR3 is TGTGCCAGCAGCTCCGTGACAGGCTGGGTTTCACCCCTCCACTTT. Together with reference TRBV28 and TRBJ1-6, the CDR3 gives the full variable domain: DVKVTQSSRYLVKRTGEKVFLECVQDMDHENMFWYRQDPGLGLRLIYFSYDVKMKEKGDIPEGYSVSREKKERFSLILESASTNQTSMYLCASSSVTGWVSPLHFGNGTRLTVT.

This clonotype showed up just a few times. The chain combines TRBV11-2 with TRBJ2-3; D is unresolved. Germline V CDR1 and CDR2: SGHAT, FQNNGV. This CDR3 has 13 residues. Trimming removed 4 bases from V and 4 bases from J, with 9 bases in between. CDR3: CASSSSVADTQYF. The CDR3 DNA sequence: TGTGCCAGCAGCTCCTCCGTGGCAGATACGCAGTATTTT.

This clonotype was detected a few times. This rearrangement joins TRBV18 to TRBJ1-5; tentatively, D is TRBD1 (5 bases). Trimming left V 6 bases short and J 6 bases short, with 15 bases between. This CDR3 spans 14 amino acids. Germline V gene sequence: CDR1 KGHSH, CDR2 LQKENI. The CDR3 sequence is CASSGDLRSQPQHF. In DNA, the CDR3 is TGTGCCAGCTCGGGGGATCTTCGGTCTCAGCCCCAGCATTTT.

V usage is TRBV20-1 and J usage is TRBJ2-1; 12 bases align to TRBD1. The CDR3 sequence is 14 residues long. J lost 9 bases, V lost 3 bases, and 6 bases had no gene match. Per germline, CDR1 DFQATT and CDR2 SNEGSKA (reference sequence). CDR3 in DNA: TGCAGTGCTAGTCGGGACAGGGGGCTCGGTGAGCAGTTCTTC. It codes for CSASRDRGLGEQFF.

This clonotype was observed at least ten times. This rearrangement joins TRBV28 to TRBJ2-3; 13 nucleotides agree with TRBD2. CDR3 length: 14 residues. J gave up 6 bases and V 8 bases, and 5 bases lay outside the gene matches. Germline V CDR1 and CDR2: MDHEN, SYDVKM. CDR3 residues: CASSTSGGRDTQYF. The CDR3 bases are TGTGCCAGCTCGACTAGCGGGGGGAGGGATACGCAGTATTTT.

This clonotype was seen repeatedly, ten times or more. The chain is built from TRBV28 and TRBJ1-4, with 7 bases matching TRBD1. The CDR3 runs 13 residues. Germline-derived CDR1 and CDR2 are MDHEN and SYDVKM. V was pared by 5 bases and J by 14 bases, with 11 bases of the junction left unmatched. CDR3 in DNA: TGTGCCAGCAGTCCCCTCCAGGGACAGCGGCTGTTTTTT. Translating it yields CASSPLQGQRLFF.

The CDR3 sequence: CASRPGTGDPNPYEQYF. As DNA, the CDR3 is TGTGCCAGCAGGCCCGGGACAGGGGACCCGAATCCTTACGAGCAGTACTTC. The rearrangement joins TRBV6-1 to TRBJ2-7, with 10 nucleotides matching TRBD1. The V gene's germline CDR1 is MNHNS and CDR2 SASEGT. CDR3 size: 17 residues. Trimming removed 6 bases from V and 4 bases from J; junction bases left unmatched: 15.

This clonotype showed up just a few times. Written as DNA, the CDR3 is TGCAGTGCTAGAGATCAATGGACACGGGTCCAGACCCAGTACTTC. The encoded protein is CSARDQWTRVQTQYF. The gene calls are TRBV20-1 and TRBJ2-5; D possibly corresponds to TRBD1 (5 bases). This CDR3 contains 15 residues. Trimming removed 0 bases at V and 6 bases at J, with 17 bases between. CDR1 is DFQATT and CDR2 is SNEGSKA in the germline V gene (reference sequence).

This clonotype was counted ten times or more. The rearrangement uses TRBV7-9 and TRBJ2-5; TRBD2 matches at 8 bases. The V and J ends lost 5 bases and 1 base, in that order; junction bases with no gene match: 3. The CDR3 has 14 amino acids. Germline values: CDR1 SEHNR, CDR2 FQNEAQ (reference sequence). CDR3 loop: CASSLSGTQETQYF. In nucleotides, the CDR3 is TGTGCCAGCAGCCTTAGCGGGACCCAAGAGACCCAGTACTTC.

V gene TRBV7-9 combines with J gene TRBJ2-3; D remains ambiguous. Germline V gene lookup returns CDR1 SEHNR and CDR2 FQNEAQ (reference sequence). There are 14 residues in the CDR3. V shed 0 bases and J shed 4 bases, with 8 bases lying between them. The CDR3 loop is CASSLALGPDTQYF. CDR3 in DNA: TGTGCCAGCAGCTTAGCGCTTGGTCCAGATACGCAGTATTTT.

The chain employs TRBV7-9 and TRBJ2-3; no definite D call. V was shortened by 5 bases and J by 7 bases, with 19 bases between the two germline ends. Germline V CDR1 and CDR2: SEHNR, FQNEAQ (reference sequence). The CDR3 totals 15 residues. CDR3 in amino acids: CASSPRPLDANTQYF. As DNA, the CDR3 is TGTGCCAGCAGCCCCCGCCCCCTTGACGCAAATACGCAGTATTTT.

This clonotype was observed many times. This chain uses TRBV7-2 with TRBJ2-5; the match to TRBD2 covers 7 bases. CDR1 is SGHTA, CDR2 FQGNSA, per germline. The CDR3 runs to 15 residues. Unmatched junction bases numbered 7, after V lost 1 base and J lost 5 bases. The CDR3 DNA reads as TGTGCCAGCAGCTTAGTGCTAGCGGAAACGGAGACCCAGTACTTC. Its translation is CASSLVLAETETQYF.

This clonotype came up many times. V gene TRBV30 combines with J gene TRBJ2-1, with 10 nucleotides matching TRBD2. Looked up from germline, CDR1 is GTSNPN and CDR2 is SVGIG (reference sequence). V shed 4 bases and J 9 bases; nucleotides not matched to a gene: 12. This CDR3 has 15 residues. Here the CDR3 reads CAWTPPGLAGVEQFF. For the CDR3, the DNA is TGTGCCTGGACCCCCCCAGGGCTAGCGGGAGTTGAGCAGTTCTTC. Filled out from reference TRBV30 and TRBJ2-1, the complete variable domain reads SQTIHQWPATLVQPVGSPLSLECTVEGTSNPNLYWYRQAAGRGLQLLFYSVGIGQISSEVPQNLSASRPQDRQFILSSKKLLLSDSGFYLCAWTPPGLAGVEQFFGPGTRLTVL.

This clonotype has just a few counts. CDR3 nucleotides: TGTGCCAGCAGCTTAGCCCAAACGACTGGGGCACACACTGAAGCTTTCTTT. As protein: CASSLAQTTGAHTEAFF. V is TRBV7-6 and J is TRBJ1-1; TRBD1 is a possible D gene (5 bases). The CDR3 contains 17 residues. V lost 0 bases, J lost 3 bases, and 17 bases lay in between. The V gene's germline CDR1 is SGHVS and CDR2 FNYEAQ.